The 14 T cell receptor beta chains below were found in one sample sequenced in a study of PD-L1 blockade in urothelial cancer. Libraries were prepared by immunoSEQ multiplex PCR; TCRdb keeps only in-frame clonotypes and omits some of them. The table lists around 26,000 clones, approximately 86% of them singletons. The source was PBMCs, collected around atezolizumab (anti-PD-L1) treatment. These receptors were collected from a man aged 55 to 69 with urothelial cancer.

In its sample, this clone was seen a few times. The chain carries TRBV7-8 and TRBJ1-2; D is possibly TRBD1 (5 bases). Between the trimmed V and J ends, which lost 0 bases and 0 bases, there was a span of 14 bases. The CDR3 has 17 amino acids. CDR1 and CDR2 from the germline V gene are SGHVS and FQNEAQ. The CDR3: CASSLAFRQTPNYGYTF. CDR3 coding DNA: TGTGCCAGCAGCTTAGCGTTTCGACAGACGCCTAACTATGGCTACACCTTC.

V gene TRBV7-2 combines with J gene TRBJ1-2; D perhaps matches TRBD1 (6 bases). The CDR3 has 14 amino acids. Trimming removed 5 bases from V and 4 bases from J, with 14 bases in between. The germline V gene has CDR1 SGHTA and CDR2 FQGNSA. The CDR3 DNA reads as TGTGCCAGCAGCCCACAGGGCCCCCTCTATGGCTACACCTTC. Its translation is CASSPQGPLYGYTF.

The genes are TRBV6-6 and TRBJ2-7; D perhaps matches TRBD2 (6 bases). Germline CDR1 and CDR2: MNHNY and SVGAGI (reference sequence). Trimming stripped 6 bases from V and 12 bases from J, with 15 bases between. The CDR3 is 11 residues long. The CDR3 region is CASREGIWAYF. In DNA form, the CDR3 reads TGTGCCAGCAGGGAGGGGATCTGGGCGTACTTC.

The chain couples TRBV30 to TRBJ2-2; TRBD2 agrees at 8 bases. The germline CDR1 and CDR2 sequences are GTSNPN and SVGIG (reference sequence). Unmatched junction bases numbered 5, after V lost 2 bases and J lost 3 bases. The CDR3 extends over 15 amino acids. CDR3 DNA: TGTGCCTGGAGTAAGGCGGGGGGATACACCGGGGAGCTGTTTTTT. This encodes CAWSKAGGYTGELFF.

J is TRBJ1-2 and V is TRBV25-1; weak D call: TRBD1 (6 bases). Trimming shortened V by 4 bases and J by 0 bases, and 15 bases separated the two germline ends. Germline V gene data show CDR1 as MGHDK and CDR2 as SYGVNS. This CDR3 is built from 16 residues. The CDR3 DNA follows: TGTGCCAGCAGTGGGGTCGGACAGACTCCTAACTATGGCTACACCTTC. Translated: CASSGVGQTPNYGYTF.

The chain joins TRBV6-5 to TRBJ1-3; D call uncertain. V lost 6 bases and J lost 3, with 9 bases in between. This CDR3 is built from 13 residues. Germline CDR1 is MNHEY and CDR2 is SVGAGI. The CDR3 bases are TGTGCCAGCAGCCTTCCGGGTGGAAACACCATATATTTT. Its translation: CASSLPGGNTIYF.

The chain has TRBV27 and TRBJ2-7; 9 positions match TRBD2. J was trimmed by 4 bases and V by 3 bases; bases with no gene match: 19. Per germline, CDR1 MNHEY and CDR2 SMNVEV (reference sequence). CDR3 size: 19 residues. The chain's CDR3 is CASSFRKSPASGVSYEQYF. The CDR3 DNA sequence: TGTGCCAGCAGTTTTAGGAAGAGTCCGGCTAGCGGGGTATCGTACGAGCAGTACTTC.

The chain combines TRBV5-1 with TRBJ1-3; maybe TRBD1 (5 bases). This CDR3 has 14 residues. Germline CDR1 SGHRS, CDR2 YFSETQ. V was clipped by 5 bases and J by 0 bases, with 9 bases between them. The CDR3 is CASRRDGSGNTIYF. In DNA form, the CDR3 reads TGCGCCAGCAGGCGGGACGGCTCTGGAAACACCATATATTTT. Filled out from reference TRBV5-1 and TRBJ1-3, the complete variable domain reads KAGVTQTPRYLIKTRGQQVTLSCSPISGHRSVSWYQQTPGQGLQFLFEYFSETQRNKGNFPGRFSGRQFSNSRSEMNVSTLELGDSALYLCASRRDGSGNTIYFGEGSWLTVV.

This clone is termed medium-sized (0.01 to 0.1%). V is TRBV6-6 and J is TRBJ2-7; TRBD2 matches at 7 bases. Germline V gene data show CDR1 as MNHNY and CDR2 as SVGAGI (reference sequence). This CDR3 has 16 amino acids. J gave up 0 bases and V 6 bases, and 11 bases lay outside the gene matches. The CDR3 DNA is TGTGCCAGCAGCGATAGTATGGCGGGGGTCTCCTACGAGCAGTACTTC. It is translated as CASSDSMAGVSYEQYF.

CDR3 loop: CASSLGAGGAYTEAFF. For the CDR3, the DNA is TGTGCCAGCAGCTTAGGCGCAGGGGGAGCGTACACTGAAGCTTTCTTT. This sequence joins TRBV11-2 and TRBJ1-1; the match to TRBD1 covers 7 bases. This CDR3 is 16 amino acids long. The germline CDR1 and CDR2 sequences are SGHAT and FQNNGV. The V segment lost 1 base and the J segment 3 bases; nucleotides outside the gene matches: 8.

This chain connects TRBV14 to TRBJ2-1; 8 bases match TRBD2. With V trimmed by 1 base and J by 12 bases, 14 bases remained unmatched. The CDR3 extends over 16 amino acids. Germline CDR1 reads SGHDN; CDR2 reads FVKESK. The CDR3: CASSQVGRGLVVSQFF. In DNA, the CDR3 is TGTGCCAGCAGCCAAGTTGGTAGGGGACTAGTTGTGTCGCAGTTCTTC. The entire variable domain, with the rest obtained from reference TRBV14 and TRBJ2-1, is as follows: EAGVTQFPSHSVIEKGQTVTLRCDPISGHDNLYWYRRVMGKEIKFLLHFVKESKQDESGMPNNRFLAERTGGTYSTLKVQPAELEDSGVYFCASSQVGRGLVVSQFFGPGTRLTVL.

The genes are TRBV5-8 and TRBJ1-5; TRBD1 matches 7 bases. Germline loops: CDR1 SGHTS, CDR2 YDEGEE. V was clipped by 3 bases and J by 4 bases; unmatched bases: 10. The CDR3 has 16 residues. The CDR3 DNA reads TGTGCCAGCAGCTGGACAGGATCCCTGTGGAATCAGCCCCAGCATTTT. Its protein is CASSWTGSLWNQPQHF.

About this clone: Additional DNA sequences in this sample encode the identical CDR3. V is TRBV5-1 and J is TRBJ2-7, with 7 bases identical to TRBD1. The V and J ends lost 0 bases and 3 bases, in that order; junction bases with no gene match: 6. The CDR3 loop spans 15 amino acids. CDR1 is SGHRS, CDR2 YFSETQ, per germline. The CDR3 loop is CASSLGGTANYEQYF. The CDR3 region has the DNA TGCGCCAGCAGCTTGGGGGGGACAGCGAACTACGAGCAGTACTTC.

J is TRBJ2-4 and V is TRBV2; 11 nucleotides agree with TRBD2. The CDR3 is made up of 15 amino acids. CDR1 and CDR2 from the germline V gene are SNHLY and FYNNEI. With V trimmed by 6 bases and J by 6 bases, 7 bases remained unmatched. The CDR3 region is CASRGLAGGRNIQYF. In nucleotides, the CDR3 is TGTGCCAGCAGGGGGCTAGCGGGAGGACGAAACATTCAGTACTTC.